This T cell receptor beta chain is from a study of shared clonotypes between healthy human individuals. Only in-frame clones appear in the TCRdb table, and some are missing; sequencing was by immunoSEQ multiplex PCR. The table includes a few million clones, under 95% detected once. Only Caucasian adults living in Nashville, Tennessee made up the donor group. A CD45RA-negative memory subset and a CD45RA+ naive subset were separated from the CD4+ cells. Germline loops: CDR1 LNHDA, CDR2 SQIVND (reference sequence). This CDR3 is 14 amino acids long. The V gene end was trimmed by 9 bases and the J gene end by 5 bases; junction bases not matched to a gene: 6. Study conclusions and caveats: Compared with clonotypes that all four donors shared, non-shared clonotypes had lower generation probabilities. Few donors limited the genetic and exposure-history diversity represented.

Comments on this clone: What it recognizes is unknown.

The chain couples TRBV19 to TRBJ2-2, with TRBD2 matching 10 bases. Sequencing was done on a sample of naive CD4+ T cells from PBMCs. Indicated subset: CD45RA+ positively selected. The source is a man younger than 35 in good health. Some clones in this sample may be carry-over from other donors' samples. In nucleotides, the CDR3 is TGTGCCAGCTCTAGCGGGAGATCGACCGGGGAGCTGTTTTTT. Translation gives CASSSGRSTGELFF.